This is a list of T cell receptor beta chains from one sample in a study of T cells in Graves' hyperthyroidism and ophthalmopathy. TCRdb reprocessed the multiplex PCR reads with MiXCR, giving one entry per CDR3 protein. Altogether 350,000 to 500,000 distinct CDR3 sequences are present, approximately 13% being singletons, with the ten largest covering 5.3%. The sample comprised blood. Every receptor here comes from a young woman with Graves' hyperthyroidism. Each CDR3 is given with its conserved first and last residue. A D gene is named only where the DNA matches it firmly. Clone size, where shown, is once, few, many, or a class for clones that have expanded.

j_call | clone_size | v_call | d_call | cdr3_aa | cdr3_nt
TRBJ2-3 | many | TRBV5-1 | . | CASSLEPGGTDTQYF | TGCGCCAGCAGCTTGGAGCCGGGCGGCACAGATACGCAGTATTTT
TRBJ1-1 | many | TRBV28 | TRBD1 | CASSSGQGIGEAFF | TGTGCCAGCAGTTCTGGACAGGGTATAGGTGAAGCTTTCTTT
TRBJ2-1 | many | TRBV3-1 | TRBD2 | CASSQGTSGRGNEQFF | TGTGCCAGCAGCCAAGGGACTAGCGGGAGGGGAAATGAGCAGTTCTTC
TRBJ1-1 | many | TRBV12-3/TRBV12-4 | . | CASSFRPTAEAFF | TGTGCCAGCAGTTTCCGCCCGACGGCTGAAGCTTTCTTT
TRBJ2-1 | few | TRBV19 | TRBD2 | CASSTGGAYNEQFF | TGTGCCAGTAGTACGGGAGGGGCCTACAATGAGCAGTTCTTC
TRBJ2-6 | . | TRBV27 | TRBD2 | CASSFNPGLAGVGGANVLTF | TGTGCCAGCAGTTTCAACCCGGGACTAGCGGGAGTAGGAGGGGCCAACGTCCTGACTTTC
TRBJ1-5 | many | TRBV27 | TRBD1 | CASSIVGGSNQPQHF | TGTGCCAGCAGCATCGTAGGGGGCAGCAATCAGCCCCAGCATTTT
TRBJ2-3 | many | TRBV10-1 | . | CASSESLARSTDTQYF | TGCGCCAGCAGTGAGTCGCTAGCGAGAAGCACAGATACGCAGTATTTT
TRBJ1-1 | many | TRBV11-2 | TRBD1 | CASSLEGWTGGRTEAFF | TGTGCCAGCAGCTTAGAAGGCTGGACAGGGGGTAGGACTGAAGCTTTCTTT
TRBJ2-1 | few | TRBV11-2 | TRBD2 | CASSFGLAGTRQGNEQFF | TGTGCCAGCAGCTTCGGACTAGCGGGAACCCGGCAGGGCAATGAGCAGTTCTTC
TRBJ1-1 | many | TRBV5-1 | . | CASSLRGNTEAFF | TGTGCCAGCAGCTTACGCGGGAACACTGAAGCTTTCTTT
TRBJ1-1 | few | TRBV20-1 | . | CSAEGPTDARMNTEAFF | TGCAGTGCTGAGGGACCGACTGATGCGCGGATGAACACTGAAGCTTTCTTT
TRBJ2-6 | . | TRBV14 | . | CASSLEGRSSGANVLTF | TGTGCCAGCAGCCTAGAGGGGCGCAGCTCTGGGGCCAACGTCCTGACTTTC
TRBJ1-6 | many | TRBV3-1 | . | CASSRTAKNSPLHF | TGTGCCAGCAGCCGGACAGCAAAGAATTCACCCCTCCACTTT
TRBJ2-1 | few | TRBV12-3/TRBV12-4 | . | CASRFQAGSPEQFF | TGTGCCAGCAGGTTCCAGGCGGGGAGCCCGGAGCAGTTCTTC
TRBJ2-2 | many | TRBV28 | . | CASSLVVTGELFF | TGTGCCAGCAGCCTCGTCGTGACCGGGGAGCTGTTTTTT
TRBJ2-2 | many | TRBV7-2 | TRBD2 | CASSKTGTSGRAAGELFF | TGTGCCAGCAGCAAGACCGGGACTAGCGGGAGGGCCGCGGGGGAGCTGTTTTTT
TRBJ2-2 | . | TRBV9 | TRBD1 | CASSGQGYVGELFF | TGTGCCAGCAGCGGACAGGGGTACGTCGGGGAGCTGTTTTTT
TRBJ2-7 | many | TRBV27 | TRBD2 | CASGRGLGLSGANSYEQYF | TGTGCCAGCGGACGCGGTTTGGGGTTAAGCGGGGCCAACTCCTACGAGCAGTACTTC
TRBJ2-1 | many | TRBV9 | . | CASSEGHGRLEQFF | TGTGCCAGCAGTGAGGGACACGGGAGATTAGAGCAGTTCTTC
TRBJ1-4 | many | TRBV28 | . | CASSLSGGREEKLFF | TGTGCCAGCAGTTTATCTGGCGGGAGGGAGGAAAAACTGTTTTTT
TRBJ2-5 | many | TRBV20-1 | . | CSARGVETQYF | TGCAGTGCTAGAGGCGTAGAGACCCAGTACTTC
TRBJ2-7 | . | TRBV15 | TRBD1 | CATSRGGAGGFMSYEQYF | TGTGCCACCAGCAGAGGAGGGGCAGGGGGCTTTATGAGCTACGAGCAGTACTTC
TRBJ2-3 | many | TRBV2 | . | CASSEIRGTDTQYF | TGTGCCAGCAGTGAGATCAGGGGCACAGATACGCAGTATTTT